Following are 30 T cell receptor beta chains from one sample sequenced in a study of blood T cell repertoires in COVID-19. Assay: immunoSEQ multiplex PCR; the TCRdb copy retains only in-frame clones and omits some. The repertoire holds 270,000 or so clones, with around nine tenths as singletons. The sequencing input was peripheral blood. The origin of the receptors is a man aged 35 to 55 with acute or convalescent COVID-19.

The chain is built from TRBV15 and TRBJ1-2; perhaps TRBD1 as D (5 bases). Trimming removed 4 bases from V and 2 bases from J, with 23 bases in between. CDR1 and CDR2 from the germline V gene are LNHNV and YYDKDF (reference sequence). The CDR3 is made up of 18 amino acids. In DNA form, the CDR3 reads TGTGCCACCAGCATTGACCCGACATACTGGGGGGGGAACTATGGCTACACCTTC. Its translation: CATSIDPTYWGGNYGYTF.

The gene calls are TRBV5-1 and TRBJ2-7; 8 nucleotides match TRBD1. Germline values: CDR1 SGHRS, CDR2 YFSETQ. Germline trimming cut 0 bases from V and 6 bases from J; bases unmatched to any gene: 11. The CDR3 loop spans 16 amino acids. The CDR3 bases are TGCGCCAGCAGCTTGGCCGGAGGGACAGGCACTACCGAGCAGTACTTC. Encoded protein: CASSLAGGTGTTEQYF.

The chain combines TRBV19 with TRBJ1-5; D is undetermined. Germline V gene lookup returns CDR1 LNHDA and CDR2 SQIVND (reference sequence). The V and J ends lost 7 bases and 0 bases respectively, with 10 bases between them. The CDR3 has 14 amino acids. This CDR3 is CASNRGISNQPQHF. The CDR3 DNA follows: TGTGCCAGTAACCGAGGGATTAGCAATCAGCCCCAGCATTTT. The full variable domain, in which reference TRBV19 and TRBJ1-5 provide the parts outside the CDR3, is DGGITQSPKYLFRKEGQNVTLSCEQNLNHDAMYWYRQDPGQGLRLIYYSQIVNDFQKGDIAEGYSVSREKKESFPLTVTSAQKNPTAFYLCASNRGISNQPQHFGDGTRLSIL.

This chain uses TRBV4-2 with TRBJ2-4; D possibly corresponds to TRBD2 (5 bases). CDR1 and CDR2 (germline): LGHNA, YNFKEQ. CDR3 length: 13 residues. The V end was cut by 7 bases, the J end by 9 bases, with 16 bases between. CDR3 residues: CASTSSAAGIQYF. The CDR3 bases are TGTGCCAGCACCTCTAGTGCCGCGGGCATTCAGTACTTC.

The chain links TRBV3-1 (or the pseudogene TRBV3-2) to TRBJ1-1, with unresolved D. CDR3 length: 15 residues. V was trimmed by 4 bases and J by 0 bases, leaving 12 bases between them. CDR1 is LGHDT, CDR2 YNNKEL, per germline (reference sequence). The CDR3 DNA sequence: TGTGCCAGCAGCCTTACCAGGATGATGAACACTGAAGCTTTCTTT. Amino acids: CASSLTRMMNTEAFF.

This clone was recorded once. V and J are TRBV19 and TRBJ2-3; possible D gene TRBD1, 6 bases. Trimming pared 6 bases from V and 2 bases from J, leaving 27 bases between. The CDR3 contains 19 residues. The germline V gene encodes CDR1 LNHDA and CDR2 SQIVND (reference sequence). CDR3 DNA sequence: TGTGCCAGTAGGCGGACAGAATCTTTCCCGGGCGAGAACACAGATACGCAGTATTTT. Its translation: CASRRTESFPGENTDTQYF.

In DNA form, the CDR3 reads TGTGCCAGCAGCGCTGCGGGACAGGGATCGGCTTTCTTT. Its protein is CASSAAGQGSAFF. The genes are TRBV9 and TRBJ1-1; 9 bases fit TRBD1. Unmatched junction bases numbered 8, after V lost 3 bases and J lost 11 bases. The CDR3 loop spans 13 amino acids. CDR1 SGDLS and CDR2 YYNGEE come from the germline V gene.

A remark on this clone: The same CDR3 can be traced to other DNA sequences in this sample. The chain is built from TRBV19 and TRBJ1-1; the D gene is possibly TRBD1 (6 bases). V dropped 6 bases and J dropped 5 bases, with 13 bases sitting between them. The germline CDR1 and CDR2 sequences are LNHDA and SQIVND (reference sequence). The CDR3 totals 13 residues. The CDR3 DNA follows: TGTGCCAGTAGCCGAACAGGGAATACTGAAGCTTTCTTT. Its translation: CASSRTGNTEAFF. The whole variable domain, remainder taken from reference TRBV19 and TRBJ1-1, is DGGITQSPKYLFRKEGQNVTLSCEQNLNHDAMYWYRQDPGQGLRLIYYSQIVNDFQKGDIAEGYSVSREKKESFPLTVTSAQKNPTAFYLCASSRTGNTEAFFGQGTRLTVV.

The chain uses TRBV5-1 and TRBJ2-3, with 7 bases fitting TRBD2. Germline loops: CDR1 SGHRS, CDR2 YFSETQ. V dropped 2 bases and J dropped 5; count of bases not matched to a gene: 8. CDR3 size: 15 residues. The chain's CDR3 is CASSFSAGVVDTQYF. The CDR3 coding sequence is TGCGCCAGCAGCTTTAGCGCGGGGGTAGTAGATACGCAGTATTTT. The variable domain in full, with the rest retrieved from reference TRBV5-1 and TRBJ2-3, is KAGVTQTPRYLIKTRGQQVTLSCSPISGHRSVSWYQQTPGQGLQFLFEYFSETQRNKGNFPGRFSGRQFSNSRSEMNVSTLELGDSALYLCASSFSAGVVDTQYFGPGTRLTVL.

In its sample, this clone was seen once. The V and J genes are TRBV6-5 and TRBJ1-2, with 9 bases identical to TRBD1. This CDR3 comprises 15 residues. Germline CDR1 MNHEY, CDR2 SVGAGI. V dropped 4 bases and J dropped 3; count of bases not matched to a gene: 6. CDR3 loop: CASSWSTGGHYGYTF. DNA for the CDR3: TGTGCCAGCAGTTGGAGTACAGGGGGCCACTATGGCTACACCTTC.

The chain employs TRBV2 and TRBJ2-1, with 12 nucleotides matching TRBD1. Per germline, CDR1 SNHLY and CDR2 FYNNEI. CDR3 length: 14 residues. J was trimmed by 6 bases and V by 4 bases; bases with no gene match: 1. The CDR3: CASSGDRGRNEQFF. The CDR3 nucleotides are TGTGCCAGCAGTGGGGACAGGGGGCGCAATGAGCAGTTCTTC. The full variable domain, with the rest looked up from reference TRBV2 and TRBJ2-1, is EPEVTQTPSHQVTQMGQEVILRCVPISNHLYFYWYRQILGQKVEFLVSFYNNEISEKSEIFDDQFSVERPDGSNFTLKIRSTKLEDSAMYFCASSGDRGRNEQFFGPGTRLTVL.

The chain employs TRBV2 and TRBJ2-3, with D unresolved. The CDR3 is made up of 15 amino acids. In germline, CDR1 is SNHLY, CDR2 FYNNEI. Trimming took 0 bases from V and 2 from J, leaving 9 bases between them. CDR3 in amino acids: CASSEARSSTDTQYF. The CDR3 region has the DNA TGTGCCAGCAGTGAAGCCAGGTCGTCCACAGATACGCAGTATTTT. Together with reference TRBV2 and TRBJ2-3, the CDR3 gives the full variable domain: EPEVTQTPSHQVTQMGQEVILRCVPISNHLYFYWYRQILGQKVEFLVSFYNNEISEKSEIFDDQFSVERPDGSNFTLKIRSTKLEDSAMYFCASSEARSSTDTQYFGPGTRLTVL.

This chain joins TRBV10-3 and TRBJ1-1, with TRBD1 as a possible D gene (6 bases). CDR1 and CDR2 from the germline V gene are ENHRY and SYGVKD. V gave up 9 bases and J gave up 2 bases, with 16 bases separating them. The CDR3 covers 14 residues. The CDR3 DNA follows: TGTGCCATAGGGGGGGGTAACACTAACACTGAAGCTTTCTTT. This sequence encodes CAIGGGNTNTEAFF.

In DNA, the CDR3 is TGTGCCAGCAGTTTAACCCTGACTAGCGGGGCCTACGAGCAGTACTTC. Amino acid sequence: CASSLTLTSGAYEQYF. The rearrangement joins TRBV5-5 to TRBJ2-7, with TRBD2 matching 11 bases. The length of the CDR3 is 16 residues. Germline V gene data show CDR1 as SGHKS and CDR2 as YYEKEE (reference sequence). The ends lost 5 bases at V and 2 bases at J; junction bases unmatched: 9.

This chain links TRBV3-1 (or the pseudogene TRBV3-2) with TRBJ1-2; a possible D gene is TRBD1 (6 bases). This CDR3 is 14 amino acids long. Germline V gene data show CDR1 as LGHDT and CDR2 as YNNKEL (reference sequence). V was clipped by 1 base and J by 4 bases, with 10 bases between them. The CDR3 region has the DNA TGTGCCAGCAGCCAAGGGGTACAGGGCTATGGCTACACCTTC. This sequence encodes CASSQGVQGYGYTF.

The chain combines TRBV3-1 (or the pseudogene TRBV3-2) with TRBJ2-7; no firm D call. Trimming removed 2 bases from V and 0 bases from J, with 14 bases in between. The germline CDR1 and CDR2 sequences are LGHDT and YNNKEL (reference sequence). This CDR3 is 16 amino acids long. The CDR3 sequence is CASSQHSIGYSYEQYF. DNA for the CDR3: TGTGCCAGCAGCCAACATTCTATCGGTTACTCCTACGAGCAGTACTTC.

The chain joins TRBV5-1 to TRBJ1-1, with D possibly matching TRBD1 (5 bases). The CDR3 contains 15 residues. Germline V gene lookup returns CDR1 SGHRS and CDR2 YFSETQ. V lost 0 bases to trimming and J lost 2 bases, with 11 bases between them. The CDR3 DNA reads TGCGCCAGCAGCTTGGTTAGCAGGGTTAACACTGAAGCTTTCTTT. Its translation: CASSLVSRVNTEAFF.

The chain is built from TRBV5-4 and TRBJ2-5; weak D call: TRBD2 (5 bases). Germline CDR1 is SGHNT and CDR2 is YYREEE (reference sequence). Trimming removed 0 bases from V and 4 bases from J, with 13 bases in between. This CDR3 has 15 residues. The CDR3 DNA reads TGTGCCAGCAGCTTGGTATCCCAACGGGGAGAGACCCAGTACTTC. Translation: CASSLVSQRGETQYF.

The chain has TRBV7-6 and TRBJ1-4; 12 bases are shared with TRBD1. The CDR3 loop spans 16 amino acids. The ends lost 2 bases at V and 7 bases at J; junction bases unmatched: 5. CDR1 and CDR2 from the germline V gene are SGHVS and FNYEAQ. As DNA, the CDR3 is TGTGCCAGCAGCTTAAGGGACAGGGGGCCTGGTGAAAAACTGTTTTTT. Its protein is CASSLRDRGPGEKLFF.

This clone was detected only once. The genes are TRBV2 and TRBJ1-5; 10 bases match TRBD1. CDR3 length: 15 amino acids. J was trimmed by 6 bases and V by 6 bases; bases with no gene match: 8. Germline CDR1 reads SNHLY; CDR2 reads FYNNEI. CDR3 loop: CASSLTGGKGQPQHF. CDR3 coding DNA: TGTGCCAGCAGCCTGACAGGGGGCAAGGGTCAGCCCCAGCATTTT.

The chain recombines TRBV5-1 with TRBJ2-1; 9 positions match TRBD1. The trim removed 4 bases at V and 9 bases at J, leaving 11 bases unmatched. Germline V gene sequence: CDR1 SGHRS, CDR2 YFSETQ. The CDR3 covers 15 residues. CDR3 sequence: CASSLRDRARGEQFF. CDR3 DNA: TGCGCCAGCAGCCTCCGGGACAGGGCCAGGGGTGAGCAGTTCTTC.

The gene calls are TRBV5-1 and TRBJ2-2; 12 bases match TRBD2. V lost 4 bases and J lost 2; bases outside the gene matches: 6. The CDR3 loop spans 17 amino acids. The germline V gene has CDR1 SGHRS and CDR2 YFSETQ. Here the CDR3 DNA reads TGCGCCAGCAGCCCCGGTGGACTAGCGGGAAACACCGGGGAGCTGTTTTTT. Its translation: CASSPGGLAGNTGELFF.

This clone was counted a single time. This CDR3 is CASSYTLNGAGNEAFF. The CDR3 DNA follows: TGCGCCAGCAGCTACACACTAAATGGGGCAGGGAACGAAGCTTTCTTT. V gene TRBV4-1 combines with J gene TRBJ1-1; TRBD1 might be the D (5 bases). CDR3 size: 16 residues. Germline CDR1 and CDR2: MGHRA and YSYEKL. V dropped 5 bases and J dropped 8 bases, with 24 bases sitting between them.

The V and J genes are TRBV19 and TRBJ1-3; possible D gene TRBD1, 5 bases. Trimming pared 5 bases from V and 4 bases from J, leaving 18 bases between. The germline V gene encodes CDR1 LNHDA and CDR2 SQIVND (reference sequence). The CDR3 has 16 residues. The CDR3 DNA reads TGTGCCAGTAGTCCGACCGGCAGGGCCTACGGAAACACCATATATTTT. Protein: CASSPTGRAYGNTIYF.

This clone has only one observation. The V and J genes are TRBV2 and TRBJ1-6, with 7 bases matching TRBD1. With V trimmed by 8 bases and J by 7 bases, 8 bases remained unmatched. The CDR3 spans 14 residues. Germline V lookup: CDR1 SNHLY, CDR2 FYNNEI. The CDR3 coding sequence is TGTGCCAGCGCGACGGGACAGCTCAATTCACCCCTCCACTTT. It is translated as CASATGQLNSPLHF.

J is TRBJ1-4 and V is TRBV5-1; possibly TRBD1 for D (6 bases). Germline V CDR1 and CDR2: SGHRS, YFSETQ. The V gene lost 4 bases and the J gene lost 7 bases, with 14 bases spanning the gap. This CDR3 contains 14 residues. The CDR3 sequence is CASSTAGAGEKLFF. The CDR3 DNA is TGCGCCAGCAGCACGGCGGGGGCGGGTGAAAAACTGTTTTTT.

This chain links TRBV13 with TRBJ1-2; possibly TRBD1 for D (6 bases). CDR3 length: 16 amino acids. Germline CDR1 PRHDT, CDR2 FYEKMQ (reference sequence). Trimming removed 7 bases at V and 7 bases at J, with 25 bases between. CDR3: CASIPLGDKESPGYTF. The DNA for the CDR3 is TGTGCCAGCATCCCACTGGGGGACAAGGAGTCTCCTGGCTACACCTTC.

The chain carries TRBV5-8 and TRBJ1-5; D is undetermined. Between the trimmed V and J ends, which lost 4 bases and 0 bases, there was a span of 14 bases. The CDR3 has 16 residues. Germline V lookup: CDR1 SGHTS, CDR2 YDEGEE. CDR3 loop: CASSPRSSYSNQPQHF. CDR3 sequence (DNA): TGTGCCAGCAGCCCTCGGAGTTCCTATAGCAATCAGCCCCAGCATTTT.

The chain joins TRBV3-1 (or the pseudogene TRBV3-2) to TRBJ2-1; 7 bases line up with TRBD2. V shed 4 bases and J 4 bases; nucleotides not matched to a gene: 10. Germline V gene sequence: CDR1 LGHDT, CDR2 YNNKEL (reference sequence). The CDR3 runs 16 residues. As DNA, the CDR3 is TGTGCCAGCAGCCCGTCAGCGGGGCCCTTTTACAATGAGCAGTTCTTC. Translating it yields CASSPSAGPFYNEQFF.

This chain uses TRBV19 with TRBJ1-5, with a tentative D call TRBD1 (5 bases). V dropped 8 bases and J dropped 6 bases, with 17 bases sitting between them. Germline assignment: CDR1 LNHDA and CDR2 SQIVND (reference sequence). The length of the CDR3 is 14 residues. In DNA, the CDR3 is TGTGCCAGTGGGGGGTCCTGGGCGGGTCAGCCCCAGCATTTT. Protein sequence: CASGGSWAGQPQHF.